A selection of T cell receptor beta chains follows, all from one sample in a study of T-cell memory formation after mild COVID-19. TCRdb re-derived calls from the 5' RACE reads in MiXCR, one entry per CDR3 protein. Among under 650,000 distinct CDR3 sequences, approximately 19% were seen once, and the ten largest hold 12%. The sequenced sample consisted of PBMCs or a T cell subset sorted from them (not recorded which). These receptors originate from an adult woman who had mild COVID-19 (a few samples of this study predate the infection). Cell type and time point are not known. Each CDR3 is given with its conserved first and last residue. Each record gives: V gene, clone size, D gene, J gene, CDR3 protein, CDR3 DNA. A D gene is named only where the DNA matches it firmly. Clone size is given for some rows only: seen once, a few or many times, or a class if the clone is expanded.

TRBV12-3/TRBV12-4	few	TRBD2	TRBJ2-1	CASARVGGGNEQFF	TGTGCCAGCGCCCGGGTCGGGGGAGGGAATGAGCAGTTCTTC
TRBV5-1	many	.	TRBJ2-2	CASSSGTANTGELFF	TGTGCCAGCAGCTCCGGGACTGCGAACACCGGGGAGCTGTTTTTT
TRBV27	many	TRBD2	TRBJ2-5	CASSSNSGTETQYF	TGTGCCAGCAGTTCAAATAGCGGGACGGAGACCCAGTACTTC
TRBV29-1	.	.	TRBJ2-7	CSVAQPYEQYF	TGCAGCGTTGCCCAACCTTACGAGCAGTACTTC
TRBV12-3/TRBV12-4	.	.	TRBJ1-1	CASSPGEGGRTEAFF	TGTGCCAGCAGTCCTGGGGAGGGCGGGCGAACTGAAGCTTTCTTT
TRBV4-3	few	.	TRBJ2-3	CASSQSKDSHTQYF	TGCGCCAGCAGCCAATCAAAGGACTCCCATACGCAGTATTTT
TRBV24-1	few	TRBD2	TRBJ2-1	CATSDSPGGGNEQFF	TGTGCCACCAGTGATTCTCCGGGGGGGGGCAATGAGCAGTTCTTC
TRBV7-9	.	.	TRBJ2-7	CASSLAGGLYEQYF	TGTGCCAGCAGCTTAGCGGGGGGCCTCTACGAGCAGTACTTC
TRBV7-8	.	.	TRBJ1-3	CASSPSPGNTIYF	TGTGCCAGCAGCCCGAGCCCTGGAAACACCATATATTTT
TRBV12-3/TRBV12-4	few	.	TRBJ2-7	CASSLALGSMGSYDYEQYF	TGTGCCAGCAGTTTAGCGCTAGGCTCAATGGGAAGTTACGACTACGAGCAGTACTTC
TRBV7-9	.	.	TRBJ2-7	CASSMTSSPYEQYF	TGTGCCAGCAGTATGACGTCGTCCCCCTACGAGCAGTACTTC
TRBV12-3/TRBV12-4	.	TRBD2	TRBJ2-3	CASSSLAGSSTDTQYF	TGTGCCAGCAGTTCTCTAGCGGGATCTAGCACAGATACGCAGTATTTT
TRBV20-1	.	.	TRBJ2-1	CSARDHLGSSYNEQFF	TGCAGTGCTAGAGATCATTTAGGGAGCTCCTACAATGAGCAGTTCTTC
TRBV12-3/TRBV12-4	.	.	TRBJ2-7	CASSTIGRSSYEQYF	TGTGCCAGCAGTACTATAGGACGTAGCTCCTACGAGCAGTACTTC